These 14 T cell receptor beta chains came from one sample sequenced in a study of cytomegalovirus exposure and HLA in healthy donors. PCR primers comprised 60 Vbeta and 13 Jbeta primers. Assay: immunoSEQ multiplex PCR; the TCRdb copy retains only in-frame clones and omits some. The sample carries 35,000 to 40,000 clones, 74% recorded once. Source material: PBMCs. These receptors all stem from a man aged 30 to 45 in good health and CMV-seronegative.

This chain connects TRBV10-2 to TRBJ2-3; 8 positions agree with TRBD2. The CDR3 covers 16 residues. From germline, CDR1 is WSHSY and CDR2 SAAADI. J lost 3 bases, V lost 3 bases, and 8 bases had no gene match. CDR3 sequence (DNA): TGCGCCAGCAGTGATCATCGGGGCGGGAGGACAGATACGCAGTATTTT. As protein: CASSDHRGGRTDTQYF.

This clone is judged medium-sized. The chain recombines TRBV28 with TRBJ2-2, with 7 bases that match TRBD1. CDR1 and CDR2 (germline): MDHEN, SYDVKM. CDR3 size: 18 residues. V lost 3 bases and J lost 0; bases outside the gene matches: 10. The CDR3 loop is CASSFGTVTRANTGELFF. Here the CDR3 DNA reads TGTGCCAGCAGTTTCGGGACAGTCACTCGCGCGAACACCGGGGAGCTGTTTTTT.

The chain carries TRBV25-1 and TRBJ2-7, with 7 bases lining up with TRBD1. Per germline, CDR1 MGHDK and CDR2 SYGVNS. The V segment lost 3 bases and the J segment 7 bases; nucleotides outside the gene matches: 15. The length of the CDR3 is 16 residues. CDR3: CASSDRFRQGNEEQYF. CDR3 DNA sequence: TGTGCCAGCAGTGATCGGTTCCGACAGGGCAACGAGGAGCAGTACTTC.

This clone was seen more than once but under ten times. V and J are TRBV5-4 and TRBJ1-1; 7 bases align to TRBD1. The J segment lost 1 base and the V segment lost 5 bases, leaving 11 bases of the junction unmatched. The germline CDR1 and CDR2 sequences are SGHNT and YYREEE (reference sequence). The CDR3 has 16 amino acids. Here the CDR3 reads CASRQELQGRNTEAFF. CDR3 DNA sequence: TGTGCCAGCAGACAGGAATTACAGGGGCGGAACACTGAAGCTTTCTTT.

The chain combines TRBV5-1 with TRBJ2-3, with D possibly being TRBD2 (7 bases). CDR3 size: 17 residues. The V end lost 4 bases, the J end lost 0 bases, and 18 bases lay between the germline ends. Germline CDR1 SGHRS, CDR2 YFSETQ. The CDR3 is CASSRLGASGSTDTQYF. Written as DNA, the CDR3 is TGCGCCAGCAGCCGCTTGGGGGCTAGCGGAAGCACAGATACGCAGTATTTT.

The rearrangement uses TRBV19 and TRBJ2-5, with 7 bases that match TRBD1. Per germline, CDR1 LNHDA and CDR2 SQIVND (reference sequence). The CDR3 is 15 residues long. V was clipped by 4 bases and J by 5 bases; unmatched bases: 10. CDR3 sequence (DNA): TGTGCCAGTAGTACCCACCGGGACAGAGTCGAGACCCAGTACTTC. Translation gives CASSTHRDRVETQYF.

The chain links TRBV6-5 to TRBJ2-3; TRBD1 might be the D (7 bases). V was shortened by 7 bases and J by 4 bases, with 18 bases between the two germline ends. The CDR3 has 15 residues. Germline CDR1 is MNHEY and CDR2 is SVGAGI. The CDR3 DNA sequence: TGTGCCAGCACCTGGCAGGGGGGCGGCGCAGATACGCAGTATTTT. Its protein product is CASTWQGGGADTQYF.

CDR3 bases: TGTGCCAGCAGTTTAAGCCTTTATGGCTACACCTTC. Its translation is CASSLSLYGYTF. The chain carries TRBV28 and TRBJ1-2; D call uncertain. The CDR3 has 12 amino acids. Trimming stripped 2 bases from V and 5 bases from J, with 6 bases between. Germline CDR1 MDHEN, CDR2 SYDVKM.

CDR3 coding DNA: TGCGCCAGCAACGCAGGGTACTCTGGGGCCAACGTCCTGACTTTC. Translated, it gives CASNAGYSGANVLTF. The chain employs TRBV23-1 and TRBJ2-6, with a weak D call TRBD1 (5 bases). TRBV23-1 is assigned to the ORF class and has an uncertain function. This CDR3 has 15 residues. Between the trimmed V and J ends, which lost 7 bases and 0 bases, there was a span of 10 bases.

The chain carries TRBV11-2 and TRBJ2-7; D possibly corresponds to TRBD2 (7 bases). This CDR3 spans 15 amino acids. Deletions cut 5 bases from V and 4 bases from J, with 18 bases between. CDR1 and CDR2 from the germline V gene are SGHAT and FQNNGV. CDR3 bases: TGTGCCAGCAGCCTGCTCGGGGGGCTGGCGTACGAGCAGTACTTC. Translation: CASSLLGGLAYEQYF.

This clone was detected a few times. This chain uses TRBV10-1 with TRBJ1-1; a weak D match, TRBD1 (5 bases). The V end lost 0 bases, the J end lost 4 bases, and 12 bases lay between the germline ends. Germline V CDR1 and CDR2: WNHNN, SYGVQD (reference sequence). The CDR3 length is 15 residues. The CDR3 nucleotides are TGCGCCAGCAGTGAGTCCGGGGGAATGGTCACTGAAGCTTTCTTT. Translating gives CASSESGGMVTEAFF.

On this clone: Relative to the germline gene, one junction end is altered; a read error may explain this. This chain's CDR3 is CAITPGQEGGFHF. CDR3 in DNA: TGTGCCATCACTCCGGGACAGGAGGGGGGTTTTCACTTC. The chain joins TRBV10-3 to TRBJ2-7; 8 bases fit TRBD1. Germline-derived CDR1 and CDR2 are ENHRY and SYGVKD. There are 13 residues in the CDR3.

The rearrangement joins TRBV6-5 to TRBJ2-5; tentative D call: TRBD1 (5 bases). Germline loops: CDR1 MNHEY, CDR2 SVGAGI. CDR3 length: 15 amino acids. With 2 bases removed from V and 3 bases from J, the gap between germline ends came to 13 bases. The CDR3 DNA is TGTGCCAGCAGTTACGACAGTTCTTCAAAAGAGACCCAGTACTTC. Its translation: CASSYDSSSKETQYF.

The chain employs TRBV27 and TRBJ1-1, with D possibly being TRBD1 (5 bases). CDR3 length: 13 residues. From germline, CDR1 is MNHEY and CDR2 SMNVEV (reference sequence). The ends were cut back, 6 bases at V and 1 base at J, with 9 bases in the middle. The CDR3: CASRPGGNTEAFF. For the CDR3, the DNA is TGTGCCAGCAGACCGGGGGGGAACACTGAAGCTTTCTTT.